Following are 26 T cell receptor beta chains from one sample sequenced in a study of CD8 T cells in ankylosing spondylitis. The study's findings and limits: For ankylosing spondylitis blood, a TCR beta motif of seven to nine highly homologous variants appeared characteristic.

Their cognate antigens are unknown. TCRdb independently ran MiXCR on the 5' RACE reads; one entry per CDR3 protein. This sample carries some 330,000 distinct CDR3 sequences, around 8% of them seen once, and the ten largest clones take approximately 14%. The sample was blood, either unsorted or a sorted T cell fraction (not recorded which). The receptor set was obtained from a male donor with ankylosing spondylitis.

For this clonotype: Because the CDR3's place on the DNA is in doubt, the DNA is left out and the CDR3 is given as listed by TCRdb. The rearrangement uses TRBV6-6 and TRBJ2-2. Germline V gives CDR1 MNHNY, CDR2 SVGAGI (reference sequence). The CDR3 region is 13 residues in length, termini included. The CDR3 here is CASILEHTGELFF.

The rearrangement joins TRBV14 to TRBJ2-3; 7 positions agree with TRBD2. CDR1 SGHDN and CDR2 FVKESK come from the germline V gene. The ends lost 8 bases at V and 6 bases at J; junction bases unmatched: 14. This CDR3 comprises 15 residues. The CDR3 region has the DNA TGTGCCAGCCCGGAGGTGCGGGAGACTGTGGATACGCAGTATTTT. Its protein product is CASPEVRETVDTQYF.

This chain uses TRBV7-9 with TRBJ2-7; 10 positions match TRBD1. This CDR3 is built from 17 residues. Germline assignment: CDR1 SEHNR and CDR2 FQNEAQ (reference sequence). The trim removed 4 bases at V and 5 bases at J, leaving 14 bases unmatched. The chain's CDR3 is CASSSTLRGQGRHEQYF. CDR3 nucleotide sequence: TGTGCCAGCAGCTCCACCCTTCGGGGACAGGGGAGGCACGAGCAGTACTTC. The whole variable domain, filled in from reference TRBV7-9 and TRBJ2-7, reads DTGVSQNPRHKITKRGQNVTFRCDPISEHNRLYWYRQTLGQGPEFLTYFQNEAQLEKSRLLSDRFSAERPKGSFSTLEIQRTEQGDSAMYLCASSSTLRGQGRHEQYFGPGTRLTVT.

This clonotype was seen only a few times. The rearrangement uses TRBV2 and TRBJ2-3; 7 bases match TRBD1. The trim removed 6 bases at V and 2 bases at J, leaving 11 bases unmatched. There are 16 residues in the CDR3. CDR1 is SNHLY, CDR2 FYNNEI, per germline. CDR3 loop: CASSDPGQLFTDTQYF. The CDR3 DNA reads TGTGCCAGCAGCGATCCGGGACAGCTATTCACAGATACGCAGTATTTT.

This clonotype was detected many times. The CDR3 DNA sequence: TGCAGTGCTAGAAACAGGGAAGTTTCCGGAAACACCATATATTTT. Protein sequence: CSARNREVSGNTIYF. The chain uses TRBV20-1 and TRBJ1-3; tentatively, D is TRBD1 (6 bases). The CDR3 totals 15 residues. In germline, CDR1 is DFQATT, CDR2 SNEGSKA (reference sequence). Trimming left V 2 bases short and J 4 bases short, with 15 bases between.

J is TRBJ1-3 and V is TRBV10-3; TRBD1 might be the D (6 bases). CDR3 length: 12 residues. Trimming pared 11 bases from V and 2 bases from J, leaving 10 bases between. Germline lookup yields CDR1 ENHRY and CDR2 SYGVKD. The CDR3 region is CAVTGTGNTIYF. The CDR3 region has the DNA TGTGCCGTCACAGGGACTGGAAACACCATATATTTT.

The V gene is TRBV7-8, the J gene TRBJ2-7; 9 nucleotides agree with TRBD2. The CDR3 length is 17 residues. Losses at the gene ends were 3 bases for V and 2 bases for J; bases not matched to a gene: 11. CDR1 and CDR2 from the germline V gene are SGHVS and FQNEAQ. CDR3 DNA: TGTGCCAGCAGCTTCCCGGACAGGACTAGCGTCACCTACGAGCAGTACTTC. It encodes CASSFPDRTSVTYEQYF.

This clonotype was counted between two and nine times. The J gene is TRBJ2-7, the V gene TRBV20-1; TRBD1 matches 8 bases. Trimming cost V 6 bases and J 5 bases; bases outside gene matches: 12. This CDR3 region has 14 residues. The V gene's germline CDR1 is DFQATT and CDR2 SNEGSKA (reference sequence). CDR3 in amino acids: CSASIQGAVNEQYF. The CDR3 DNA reads TGCAGTGCGTCAATCCAGGGGGCTGTCAACGAGCAGTACTTC.

The chain carries TRBV28 and TRBJ2-3; 9 bases are a match to TRBD2. This CDR3 spans 15 amino acids. Germline CDR1 reads MDHEN; CDR2 reads SYDVKM. V was pared by 5 bases and J by 0 bases, with 3 bases of the junction left unmatched. CDR3 DNA: TGTGCCAGCAGTCCAGGGACTAGCAGCACAGATACGCAGTATTTT. This sequence encodes CASSPGTSSTDTQYF.

In nucleotides, the CDR3 is TGTGCCAGCTCACCCCGGACAGCTATAGAGCAGTACTTC. Its translation: CASSPRTAIEQYF. The chain uses TRBV18 and TRBJ2-7; D might be TRBD1 (6 bases). Germline CDR1 reads KGHSH; CDR2 reads LQKENI. The V gene lost 3 bases and the J gene lost 7 bases, with 13 bases spanning the gap. This CDR3 is built from 13 residues.

About this clonotype: With a much larger clone just one base away, this may be a read error. V is TRBV24-1 and J is TRBJ2-3; possibly TRBD2 for D (6 bases). Per the germline V gene, CDR1 is KGHDR and CDR2 is SFDVKD. The CDR3 is 13 residues long. Trimming cost V 4 bases and J 5 bases, with 9 bases left between them. DNA for the CDR3: TGTGCCACCAGTGAAAGACTAGGAGATACGCAGTATTTT. It is translated as CATSERLGDTQYF.

The table lists this clonotype with many counts. The V and J genes are TRBV29-1 and TRBJ1-1; 7 nucleotides match TRBD1. The V and J ends lost 6 bases and 7 bases, in that order; junction bases with no gene match: 8. This CDR3 is built from 12 residues. Germline-derived CDR1 and CDR2 are SQVTM and ANQGSEA. The CDR3 sequence is CSVAGGSGEAFF. In DNA form, the CDR3 reads TGCAGCGTGGCAGGGGGGTCCGGTGAAGCTTTCTTT.

This clonotype was counted at least ten times. The V gene is TRBV7-9, the J gene TRBJ1-1, with D unclear. Germline CDR1 SEHNR, CDR2 FQNEAQ (reference sequence). V lost 8 bases and J lost 8, with 3 bases in between. There are 8 residues in the CDR3. The CDR3 protein is CASDEAFF. The DNA of the CDR3 is TGTGCCAGCGACGAAGCTTTCTTT.

This clonotype was picked up many times. The J gene is TRBJ2-3, the V gene TRBV20-1; 7 bases agree with TRBD1. This CDR3 comprises 13 residues. V dropped 6 bases and J dropped 1; count of bases not matched to a gene: 4. The germline gives CDR1 DFQATT, CDR2 SNEGSKA (reference sequence). For the CDR3, the DNA is TGCAGTGCCAACAGGGGAGGCACAGATACGCAGTATTTT. Its protein product is CSANRGGTDTQYF.

The chain couples TRBV28 to TRBJ2-1, with TRBD1 matching over 9 bases. Germline V lookup: CDR1 MDHEN, CDR2 SYDVKM. The CDR3 has 15 residues. With 7 bases clipped from V and 13 bases from J, the junction kept 17 bases outside the gene matches. CDR3 sequence (DNA): TGTGCCAGCACCGACCCCACAGGGGGCCCCGGTCGTCAGTTCTTC. Amino acids: CASTDPTGGPGRQFF.

This clonotype was detected many times. V gene TRBV4-1 combines with J gene TRBJ2-1; D is ambiguous. There are 16 residues in the CDR3. The V gene's germline CDR1 is MGHRA and CDR2 YSYEKL. V dropped 0 bases and J dropped 4 bases, with 13 bases sitting between them. DNA of the CDR3: TGCGCCAGCAGCCAAGACGCTTCCTCCCGTTACAATGAGCAGTTCTTC. It encodes CASSQDASSRYNEQFF.

V and J are TRBV4-1 and TRBJ2-5; perhaps TRBD2 as D (5 bases). The CDR3 length is 14 residues. V lost 0 bases to trimming and J lost 3 bases, with 8 bases between them. Germline V gene sequence: CDR1 MGHRA, CDR2 YSYEKL. The CDR3 protein is CASSQDRDKETQYF. CDR3 in DNA: TGCGCCAGCAGCCAAGACCGGGATAAAGAGACCCAGTACTTC.

This chain connects TRBV7-9 to TRBJ1-6; 8 bases align to TRBD1. The V and J ends lost 0 bases and 10 bases, in that order; junction bases with no gene match: 5. The CDR3 runs 15 residues. Germline lookup yields CDR1 SEHNR and CDR2 FQNEAQ (reference sequence). The CDR3 DNA reads as TGTGCCAGCAGCTTAGCCGACAGGGGAAACTCACCCCTCCACTTT. Protein: CASSLADRGNSPLHF.

The chain has TRBV12-3 or TRBV12-4 and TRBJ2-4, with unresolved D. V was pared by 3 bases and J by 3 bases, with 18 bases between. The CDR3 has 17 residues. The CDR3 region has the DNA TGTGCCAGCAGTTTCTCGATCTGGACCCGCGGCAAAAACATTCAGTACTTC. This sequence encodes CASSFSIWTRGKNIQYF.

The chain recombines TRBV7-9 with TRBJ2-5; the D gene is possibly TRBD1 (6 bases). V lost 5 bases, J lost 4 bases, and 14 bases lay in between. CDR3 size: 14 residues. In germline, CDR1 is SEHNR, CDR2 FQNEAQ (reference sequence). CDR3: CASSPRLQGETQYF. CDR3 coding DNA: TGTGCCAGCAGCCCAAGGTTACAGGGAGAGACCCAGTACTTC.

With respect to this clonotype: A read error is possible here, since a much larger clone lies one base away. As DNA, the CDR3 is TGTGCCAGCTCGACGAGAAACACTGAAGCTTTCTTT. The encoded protein is CASSTRNTEAFF. This sequence joins TRBV5-5 and TRBJ1-1; D is unclear. V was trimmed by 7 bases and J by 2 bases, leaving 9 bases between them. CDR3 length: 12 amino acids. The germline CDR1 and CDR2 sequences are SGHKS and YYEKEE (reference sequence).

This clonotype appeared a few times. The chain is built from TRBV29-1 and TRBJ1-1; possible D gene TRBD1, 5 bases. This CDR3 has 13 amino acids. Trimming removed 8 bases from V and 4 bases from J, with 17 bases in between. Germline assignment: CDR1 SQVTM and CDR2 ANQGSEA. As DNA, the CDR3 is TGCAGCTCCCGTGGGGGTGGGACCACTGAAGCTTTCTTT. Residues: CSSRGGGTTEAFF.

The table lists this clonotype with a few counts. The chain joins TRBV2 to TRBJ1-1; 7 bases map to TRBD1. Germline trimming cut 7 bases from V and 3 bases from J; bases unmatched to any gene: 14. This CDR3 comprises 16 residues. Per the germline V gene, CDR1 is SNHLY and CDR2 is FYNNEI. The chain's CDR3 is CASNDPAGGIYTEAFF. CDR3 DNA: TGTGCCAGCAATGACCCAGCAGGGGGGATCTACACTGAAGCTTTCTTT.

The genes are TRBV5-5 and TRBJ2-1; 7 bases line up with TRBD2. The CDR3 has 16 residues. The trim removed 3 bases at V and 0 bases at J, leaving 6 bases unmatched. Germline CDR1 SGHKS, CDR2 YYEKEE (reference sequence). CDR3 coding DNA: TGTGCCAGCAGCTATGGGACTACATCCTCCTACAATGAGCAGTTCTTC. Translating it yields CASSYGTTSSYNEQFF.

The J gene is TRBJ2-4, the V gene TRBV25-1; D remains unclear. Germline V gene data show CDR1 as MGHDK and CDR2 as SYGVNS. Deletions cut 8 bases from V and 2 bases from J, with 10 bases between. There are 13 residues in the CDR3. The CDR3 region is CASGEESKNIQYF. In nucleotides, the CDR3 is TGTGCCAGCGGCGAGGAGTCCAAAAACATTCAGTACTTC.

This rearrangement joins TRBV2 to TRBJ2-7; 11 nucleotides agree with TRBD2. CDR1 SNHLY and CDR2 FYNNEI come from the germline V gene. CDR3 length: 14 residues. Trimming removed 8 bases from V and 1 base from J; junction bases left unmatched: 4. CDR3 DNA sequence: TGTGCCAGCGCACTAGCGGGAGTTTCCTACGAGCAGTACTTC. It translates to CASALAGVSYEQYF.